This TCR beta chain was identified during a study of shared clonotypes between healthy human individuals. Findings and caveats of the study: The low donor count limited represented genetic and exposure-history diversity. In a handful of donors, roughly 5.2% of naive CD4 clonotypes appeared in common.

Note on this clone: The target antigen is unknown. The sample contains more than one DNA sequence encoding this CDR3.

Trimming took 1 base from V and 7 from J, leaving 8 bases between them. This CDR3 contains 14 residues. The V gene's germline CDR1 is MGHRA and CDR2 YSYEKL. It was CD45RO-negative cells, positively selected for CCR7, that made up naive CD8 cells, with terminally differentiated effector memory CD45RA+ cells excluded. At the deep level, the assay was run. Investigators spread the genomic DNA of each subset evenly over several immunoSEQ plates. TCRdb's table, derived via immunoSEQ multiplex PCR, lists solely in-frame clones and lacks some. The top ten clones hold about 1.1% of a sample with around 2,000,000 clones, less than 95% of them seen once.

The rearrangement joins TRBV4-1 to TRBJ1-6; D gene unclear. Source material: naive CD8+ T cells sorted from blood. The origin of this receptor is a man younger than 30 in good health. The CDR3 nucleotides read TGCGCCAGCAGCCAAGTGGGCCAGAATTCACCCCTCCACTTT. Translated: CASSQVGQNSPLHF.